These T cell receptor beta chains were read from a single sample in a study of blood T cell repertoires in COVID-19. Sequencing used immunoSEQ multiplex PCR; TCRdb keeps in-frame clones, though not all of them. Found here are hundreds of thousands of clones, about 90% of them singletons; the top ten hold around 0.84%. The sample consisted of peripheral blood. Receptor source: a man between 60 and 75 years old with COVID-19, enrolled during active disease. The CDR3 runs from the conserved cysteine through the conserved F or W. D genes are given only for firm matches. Size is stated for part of the rows, as once, few or many counts, or as a class when the clone is expanded.

v_gene	abundance	j_gene	d_gene	CDR3aa	CDR3nt
TRBV28	-	TRBJ1-5	-	CASTFNTGFNQPQHF	TGTGCCAGCACCTTTAACACAGGGTTCAATCAGCCCCAGCATTTT
TRBV6-1	-	TRBJ1-2	-	CASSEGAEWGNYGYTF	TGTGCCAGCAGTGAAGGTGCGGAATGGGGCAACTATGGCTACACCTTC
TRBV15	-	TRBJ2-1	TRBD2	CATSTLGLASDEQFF	TGTGCCACCAGCACCCTCGGACTAGCCTCCGATGAGCAGTTCTTC
TRBV28	-	TRBJ2-1	-	CASTTTPSNEQFF	TGTGCCAGCACCACGACACCCTCCAATGAGCAGTTCTTC
TRBV2	once	TRBJ1-6	-	CASSAGSSYNSPLHF	TGTGCCAGCAGTGCGGGGAGCTCCTATAATTCACCCCTCCACTTT
TRBV9	-	TRBJ2-7	TRBD1	CASSGDSSYEQYF	TGTGCCAGCAGCGGGGACAGTTCCTACGAGCAGTACTTC
TRBV6-5	-	TRBJ1-4	-	CASSSNGATNEKLFF	TGTGCCAGCAGTTCCAACGGGGCAACTAATGAAAAACTGTTTTTT
TRBV6-6	few	TRBJ2-2	TRBD1	CASTPGQGMTTGELFF	TGTGCCAGCACGCCGGGACAGGGGATGACGACCGGGGAGCTGTTTTTT
TRBV4-1	-	TRBJ1-1	-	CASSQQRQVTEAFF	TGCGCCAGCAGCCAACAAAGGCAGGTTACTGAAGCTTTCTTT
TRBV5-1	-	TRBJ2-2	TRBD1	CASSEDRGLAGELFF	TGCGCCAGCAGCGAGGACAGGGGGCTTGCCGGGGAGCTGTTTTTT
TRBV7-9	-	TRBJ1-5	-	CASSLAGDSNQPQHF	TGTGCCAGCAGCTTAGCCGGTGATAGCAATCAGCCCCAGCATTTT
TRBV12-3/TRBV12-4	-	TRBJ1-5	TRBD1	CASSGTENQPQHF	TGTGCCAGCAGCGGGACAGAGAATCAGCCCCAGCATTTT
TRBV18	-	TRBJ2-7	TRBD1	CASSQNRTGISYEQYF	TGTGCCAGCTCACAAAATCGGACAGGGATCTCCTACGAGCAGTACTTC
TRBV12-3/TRBV12-4	-	TRBJ2-1	TRBD2	CASLTSGGNEQFF	TGTGCCAGCTTGACTAGCGGGGGGAATGAGCAGTTCTTC
TRBV7-2	-	TRBJ2-7	-	CASSLISVSEQYF	TGTGCCAGCAGCTTAATCTCGGTCTCCGAGCAGTACTTC